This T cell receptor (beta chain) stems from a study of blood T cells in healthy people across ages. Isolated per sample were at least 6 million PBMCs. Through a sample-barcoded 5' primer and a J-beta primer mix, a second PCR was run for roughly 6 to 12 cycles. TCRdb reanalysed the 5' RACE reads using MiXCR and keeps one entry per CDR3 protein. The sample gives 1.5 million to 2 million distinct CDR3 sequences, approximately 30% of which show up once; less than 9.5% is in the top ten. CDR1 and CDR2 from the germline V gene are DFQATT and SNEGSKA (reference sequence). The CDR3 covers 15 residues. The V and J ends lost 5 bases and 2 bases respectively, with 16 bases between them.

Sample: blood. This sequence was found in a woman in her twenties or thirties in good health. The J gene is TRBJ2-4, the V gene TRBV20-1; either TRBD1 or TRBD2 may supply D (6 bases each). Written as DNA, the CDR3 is TGCAGTGCTGAGGTCCCCGGGGGCTCCAAAAACATTCAGTACTTC. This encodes CSAEVPGGSKNIQYF.